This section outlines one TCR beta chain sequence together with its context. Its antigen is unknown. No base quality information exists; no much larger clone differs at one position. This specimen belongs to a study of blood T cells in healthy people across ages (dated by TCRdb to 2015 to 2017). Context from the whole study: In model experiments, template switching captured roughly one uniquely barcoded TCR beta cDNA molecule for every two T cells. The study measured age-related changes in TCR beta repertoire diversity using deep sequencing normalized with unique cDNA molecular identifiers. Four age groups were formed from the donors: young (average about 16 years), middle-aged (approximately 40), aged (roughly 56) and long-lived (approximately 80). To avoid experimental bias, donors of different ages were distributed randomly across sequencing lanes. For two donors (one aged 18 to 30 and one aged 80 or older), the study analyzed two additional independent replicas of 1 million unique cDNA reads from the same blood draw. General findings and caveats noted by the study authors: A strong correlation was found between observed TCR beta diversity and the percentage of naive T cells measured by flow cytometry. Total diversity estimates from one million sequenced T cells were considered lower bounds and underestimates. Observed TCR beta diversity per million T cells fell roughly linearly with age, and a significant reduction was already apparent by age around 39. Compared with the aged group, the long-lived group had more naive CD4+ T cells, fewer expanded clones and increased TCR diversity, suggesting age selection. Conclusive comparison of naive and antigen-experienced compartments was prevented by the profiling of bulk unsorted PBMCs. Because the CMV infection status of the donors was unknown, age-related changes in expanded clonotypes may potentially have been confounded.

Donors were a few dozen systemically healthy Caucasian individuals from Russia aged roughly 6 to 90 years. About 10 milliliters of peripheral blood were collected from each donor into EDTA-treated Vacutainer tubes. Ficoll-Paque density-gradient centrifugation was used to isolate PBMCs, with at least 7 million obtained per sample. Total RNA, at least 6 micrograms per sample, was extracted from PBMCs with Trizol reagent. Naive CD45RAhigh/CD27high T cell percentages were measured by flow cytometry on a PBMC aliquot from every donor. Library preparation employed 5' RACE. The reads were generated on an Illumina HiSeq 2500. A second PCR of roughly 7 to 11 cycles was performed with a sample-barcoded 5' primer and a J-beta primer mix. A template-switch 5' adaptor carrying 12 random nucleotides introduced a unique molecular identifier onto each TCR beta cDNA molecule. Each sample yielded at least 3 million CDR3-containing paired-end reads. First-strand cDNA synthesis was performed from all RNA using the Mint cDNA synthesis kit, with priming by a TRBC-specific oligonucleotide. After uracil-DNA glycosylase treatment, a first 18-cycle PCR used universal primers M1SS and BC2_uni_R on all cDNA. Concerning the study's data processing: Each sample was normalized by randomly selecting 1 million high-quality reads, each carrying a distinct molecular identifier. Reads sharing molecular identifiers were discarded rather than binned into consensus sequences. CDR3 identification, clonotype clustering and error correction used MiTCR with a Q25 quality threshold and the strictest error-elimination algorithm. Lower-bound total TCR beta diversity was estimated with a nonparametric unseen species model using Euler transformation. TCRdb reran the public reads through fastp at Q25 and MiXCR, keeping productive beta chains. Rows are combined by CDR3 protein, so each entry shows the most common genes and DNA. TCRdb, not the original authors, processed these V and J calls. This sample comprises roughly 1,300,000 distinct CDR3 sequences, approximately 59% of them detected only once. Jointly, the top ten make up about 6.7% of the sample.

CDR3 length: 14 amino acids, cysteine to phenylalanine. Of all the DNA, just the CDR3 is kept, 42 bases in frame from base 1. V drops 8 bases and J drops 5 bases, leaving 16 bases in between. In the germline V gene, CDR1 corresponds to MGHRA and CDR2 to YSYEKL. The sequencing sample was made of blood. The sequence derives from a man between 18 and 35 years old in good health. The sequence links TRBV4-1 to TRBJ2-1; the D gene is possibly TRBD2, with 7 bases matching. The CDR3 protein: CASQKGGGDNEQFF. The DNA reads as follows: TGCGCCAGCCAGAAGGGGGGGGGAGACAATGAGCAGTTCTTC.